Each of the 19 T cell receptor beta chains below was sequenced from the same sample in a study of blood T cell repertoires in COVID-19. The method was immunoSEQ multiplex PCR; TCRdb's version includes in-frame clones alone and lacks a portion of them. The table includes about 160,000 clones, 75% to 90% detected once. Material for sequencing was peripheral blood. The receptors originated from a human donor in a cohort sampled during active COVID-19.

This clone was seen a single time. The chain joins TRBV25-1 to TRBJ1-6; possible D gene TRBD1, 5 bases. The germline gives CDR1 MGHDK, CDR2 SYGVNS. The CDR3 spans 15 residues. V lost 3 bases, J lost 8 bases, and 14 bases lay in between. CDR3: CASSEQGGWHSPLHF. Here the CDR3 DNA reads TGTGCCAGCAGTGAGCAGGGTGGATGGCATTCACCCCTCCACTTT.

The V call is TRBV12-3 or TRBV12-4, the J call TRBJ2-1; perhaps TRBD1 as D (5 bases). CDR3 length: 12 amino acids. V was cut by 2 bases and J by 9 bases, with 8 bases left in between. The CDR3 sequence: CASSLRRGEQFF. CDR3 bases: TGTGCCAGCAGTTTACGAAGGGGTGAGCAGTTCTTC.

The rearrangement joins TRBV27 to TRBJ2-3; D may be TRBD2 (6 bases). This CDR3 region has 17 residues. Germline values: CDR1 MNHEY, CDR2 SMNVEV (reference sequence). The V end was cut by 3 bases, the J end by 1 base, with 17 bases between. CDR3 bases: TGTGCCAGCAGTTTCTCTATCGGGGGTAAGGGCACAGATACGCAGTATTTT. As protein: CASSFSIGGKGTDTQYF.

CDR3 loop: CAISEPGGRLNTEAFF. In DNA, the CDR3 is TGTGCCATCAGTGAGCCTGGGGGCAGACTGAACACTGAAGCTTTCTTT. The chain has TRBV10-3 and TRBJ1-1; a weak D match, TRBD1 (6 bases). Per germline, CDR1 ENHRY and CDR2 SYGVKD. Trimming took off 2 bases at V and 0 bases at J, with 13 bases between the two ends. The CDR3 covers 16 residues.

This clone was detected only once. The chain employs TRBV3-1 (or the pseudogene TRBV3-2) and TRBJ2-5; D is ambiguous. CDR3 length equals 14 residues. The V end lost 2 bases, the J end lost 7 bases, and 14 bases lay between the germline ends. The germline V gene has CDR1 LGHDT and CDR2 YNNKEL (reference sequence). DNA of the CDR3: TGTGCCAGCAGCCAATGGTTCGGGTCGGGGACCCAGTACTTC. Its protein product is CASSQWFGSGTQYF.

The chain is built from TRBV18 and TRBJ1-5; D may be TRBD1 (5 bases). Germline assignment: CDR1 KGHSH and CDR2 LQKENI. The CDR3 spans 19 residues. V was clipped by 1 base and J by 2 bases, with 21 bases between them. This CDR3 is CASSPLGQGRWKGNQPQHF. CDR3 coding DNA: TGTGCCAGCTCACCACTCGGGCAGGGTAGGTGGAAGGGCAATCAGCCCCAGCATTTT.

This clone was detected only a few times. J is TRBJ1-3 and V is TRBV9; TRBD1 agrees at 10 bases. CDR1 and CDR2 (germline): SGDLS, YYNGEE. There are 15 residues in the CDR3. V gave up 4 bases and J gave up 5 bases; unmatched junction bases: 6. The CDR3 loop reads CASSPGQGSRNTIYF. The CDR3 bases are TGTGCCAGCAGCCCGGGACAGGGGTCGAGAAACACCATATATTTT.

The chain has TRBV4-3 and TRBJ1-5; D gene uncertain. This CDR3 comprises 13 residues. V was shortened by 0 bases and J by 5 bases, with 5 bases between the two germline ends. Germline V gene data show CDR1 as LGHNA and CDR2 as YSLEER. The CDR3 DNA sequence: TGCGCCAGCAGCCAAGATGAGGATCAGCCCCAGCATTTT. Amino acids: CASSQDEDQPQHF.

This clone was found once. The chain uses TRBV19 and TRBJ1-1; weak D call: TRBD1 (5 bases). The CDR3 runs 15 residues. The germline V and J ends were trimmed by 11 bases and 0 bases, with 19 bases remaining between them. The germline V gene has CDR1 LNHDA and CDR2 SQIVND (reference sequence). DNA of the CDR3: TGTGCCCGTCTCGGCGGGGCAAACATGAACACTGAAGCTTTCTTT. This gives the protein CARLGGANMNTEAFF.

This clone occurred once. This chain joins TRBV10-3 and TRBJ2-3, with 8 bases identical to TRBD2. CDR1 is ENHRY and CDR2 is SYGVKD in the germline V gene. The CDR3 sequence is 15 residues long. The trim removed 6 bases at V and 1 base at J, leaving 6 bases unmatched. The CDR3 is CAISPGGGRTDTQYF. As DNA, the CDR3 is TGTGCCATCAGCCCCGGGGGGGGGCGCACAGATACGCAGTATTTT.

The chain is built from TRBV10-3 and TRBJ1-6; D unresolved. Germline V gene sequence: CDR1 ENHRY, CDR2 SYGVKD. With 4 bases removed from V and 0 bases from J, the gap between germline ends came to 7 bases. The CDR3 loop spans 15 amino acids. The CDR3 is CAISASGSYNSPLHF. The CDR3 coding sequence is TGTGCCATCAGTGCATCCGGCTCCTATAATTCACCCCTCCACTTT.

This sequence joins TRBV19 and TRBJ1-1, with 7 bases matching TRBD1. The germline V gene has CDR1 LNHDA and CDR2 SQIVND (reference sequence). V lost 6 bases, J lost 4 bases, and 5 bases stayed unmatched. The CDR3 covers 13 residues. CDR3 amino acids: CASRGQGGTEAFF. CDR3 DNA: TGTGCCAGTAGGGGCCAGGGGGGCACTGAAGCTTTCTTT.

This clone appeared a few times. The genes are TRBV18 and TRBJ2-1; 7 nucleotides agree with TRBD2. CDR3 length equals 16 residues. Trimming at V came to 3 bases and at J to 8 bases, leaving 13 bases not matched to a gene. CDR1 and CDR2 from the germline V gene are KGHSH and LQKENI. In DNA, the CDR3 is TGTGCCAGCTCACCGCCGGGGGGAATTGAGAGGGATGAGCAGTTCTTC. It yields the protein CASSPPGGIERDEQFF.

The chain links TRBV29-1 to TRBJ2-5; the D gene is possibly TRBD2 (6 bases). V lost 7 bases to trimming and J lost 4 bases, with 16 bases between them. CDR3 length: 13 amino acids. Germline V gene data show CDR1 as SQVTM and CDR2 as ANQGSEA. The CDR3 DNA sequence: TGCAGCGGAGGGAGGCGGTTTGGAGAGACCCAGTACTTC. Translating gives CSGGRRFGETQYF.

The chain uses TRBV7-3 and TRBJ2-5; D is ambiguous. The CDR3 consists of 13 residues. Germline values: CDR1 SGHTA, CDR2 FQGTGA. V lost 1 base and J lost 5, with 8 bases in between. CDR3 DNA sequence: TGTGCCAGCAGCTTAAGTAGCATCGAGACCCAGTACTTC. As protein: CASSLSSIETQYF.

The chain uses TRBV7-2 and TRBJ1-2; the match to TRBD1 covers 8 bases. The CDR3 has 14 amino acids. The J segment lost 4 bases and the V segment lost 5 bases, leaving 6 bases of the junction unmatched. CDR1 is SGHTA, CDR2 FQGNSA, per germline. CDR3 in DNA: TGTGCCAGCAGCCCTGACAGGGGTGGCTATGGCTACACCTTC. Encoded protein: CASSPDRGGYGYTF.

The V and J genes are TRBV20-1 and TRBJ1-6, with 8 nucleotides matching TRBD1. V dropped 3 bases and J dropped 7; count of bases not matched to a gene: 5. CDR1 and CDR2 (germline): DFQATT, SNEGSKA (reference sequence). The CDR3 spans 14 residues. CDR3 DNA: TGCAGTGCTAGTTCGGGACAGGCGAATTCACCCCTCCACTTT. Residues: CSASSGQANSPLHF.

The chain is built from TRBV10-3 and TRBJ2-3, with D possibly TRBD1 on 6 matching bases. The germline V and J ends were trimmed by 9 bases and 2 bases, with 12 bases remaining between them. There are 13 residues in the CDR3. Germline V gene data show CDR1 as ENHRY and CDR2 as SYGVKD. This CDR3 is CAISSGVTDTQYF. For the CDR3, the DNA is TGTGCCATTTCCTCAGGGGTCACAGATACGCAGTATTTT.

This chain's CDR3 is CASSFSGTGDQPQHF. Written as DNA, the CDR3 is TGTGCCAGCAGCTTTTCCGGGACAGGGGACCAGCCCCAGCATTTT. The genes are TRBV7-2 and TRBJ1-5; 10 positions match TRBD1. The CDR3 runs 15 residues. V was pared by 3 bases and J by 7 bases, with 6 bases of the junction left unmatched. Germline V CDR1 and CDR2: SGHTA, FQGNSA. The entire variable domain, with the rest obtained from reference TRBV7-2 and TRBJ1-5, is as follows: GAGVSQSPSNKVTEKGKDVELRCDPISGHTALYWYRQSLGQGLEFLIYFQGNSAPDKSGLPSDRFSAERTGGSVSTLTIQRTQQEDSAVYLCASSFSGTGDQPQHFGDGTRLSIL.